This entry is about one T cell receptor (beta chain). The antigen is not known. Sequenced by immunoSEQ multiplex PCR; TCRdb stores in-frame clones only, minus some. The sample contains some 160,000 clones, 85% to 95% of which appear only once. V was shortened by 4 bases and J by 0 bases, with 9 bases between the two germline ends. This CDR3 region has 14 residues. The germline CDR1 and CDR2 sequences are LGHDT and YNNKEL (reference sequence). These data come from a study of T cell responses to AZD1222 COVID-19 vaccine. On the study more broadly: Samples with a second dose at about 4 or about 12 weeks were pooled together.

Whole-study results and caveats: Sampling that yielded the repertoires occurred only after the peak T cell response. The study identified only a handful of AZD1222 recipients as seropositive at baseline.

This rearrangement joins TRBV3-1 (or the pseudogene TRBV3-2) to TRBJ1-2, with unresolved D. The receptor comes from an adult in good health. This specimen consisted of peripheral blood, obtained on day 0 of AZD1222 vaccination. DNA of the CDR3: TGTGCCAGCAGCCTGGGTCTCCCTAACTATGGCTACACCTTC. The encoded protein is CASSLGLPNYGYTF.